A selection of T cell receptor beta chains follows, all from one sample in a study of shared T cell receptors in the human thymus. Clones were read by immunoSEQ multiplex PCR, and TCRdb kept only the in-frame ones, dropping some. The sample shows approximately 730,000 clones, approximately 85% of them seen only once. This sample also belongs to another study, concerning human thymus T cells.

The sequencing input was thymocytes. These receptor sequences come from a girl under two years old with a congenital heart defect. Each CDR3 is given with its conserved first and last residue.

V: TRBV2
length: 15
CDR3: CASRHLMDSQETQYF

V: TRBV6-1
length: 15
CDR3: CASSDSGESTDTQYF

V: TRBV5-1
length: 14
CDR3: CASSLGSLMEGQYF

V: TRBV5-1
length: 13
CDR3: CASRPDRDYGYTF

V: TRBV21-1
length: 19
CDR3: CASSKAQPGDYWLNTEAFF

V: TRBV28
length: 14
CDR3: CASSLTGGYSPLHF

V: TRBV7-9
length: 13
CDR3: CASSPVDQAEAFF

V: TRBV6-5
length: 15
CDR3: CASSPGQGRPTEAFF

V: TRBV6-5
length: 12
CDR3: CASPCGGDTQYF

V: TRBV6-5
length: 15
CDR3: CASSEQGQVDTEAFF

V: TRBV9
length: 17
CDR3: CASSYAAGTEGYNEQFF

V: TRBV5-6
length: 15
CDR3: CASSVGQGDDYGYTF

V: TRBV5-1
length: 14
CDR3: CASSFRSRKDTQYF

V: TRBV18
length: 13
CDR3: CASSPDRGTEAFF

V: TRBV5-1
length: 19
CDR3: CASSLFRPGISSGANVLTF

V: TRBV19
length: 19
CDR3: CASSPGLAGSLEPYNEQFF

V: TRBV7-4
length: 14
CDR3: CASSLETNGETQYF

V: TRBV10-3
length: 16
CDR3: CAISPGTGEPGNTIYF

V: TRBV6-1
length: 13
CDR3: CAGTTRGGSPLHF

V: TRBV5-6
length: 12
CDR3: CASSFGDRPLYF

V: TRBV28
length: 18
CDR3: CASSYTGTVLFRSTEAFF

V: TRBV25-1
length: 15
CDR3: CASSDTDRENEKLFF

V: TRBV28
length: 16
CDR3: CASSFWAAEGEDEAFF

V: TRBV5-1
length: 15
CDR3: CASSLGQALNTEAFF

V: TRBV7-9
length: 17
CDR3: CASSLSNQGGLSYEQYF

V: TRBV5-6
length: 17
CDR3: CASSRPGGHYSNQPQHF

V: TRBV27
length: 19
CDR3: CASSQLNPGHLRSGNTIYF

V: TRBV4-2
length: 16
CDR3: CASSQDGTSGAYEQYF

V: TRBV7-3
length: 15
CDR3: CASSLGGQGAYGYTF

V: TRBV6-4
length: 14
CDR3: CARSDRDCHQPQHF

V: TRBV30
length: 15
CDR3: CAWSVRRQGNQPQHF

V: TRBV9
length: 13
CDR3: CASSVDRGNTIYF

V: TRBV6-1
length: 12
CDR3: CASIAEQETQYF

V: TRBV10-2
length: 14
CDR3: CASSAGTSNYGYTF

V: TRBV7-8
length: 16
CDR3: CASSLGSGGSYNEQFF

V: TRBV28
length: 18
CDR3: CASSLGLLGAEVHTEAFF

V: TRBV10-1
length: 16
CDR3: CASSESNRGEETEAFF

V: TRBV27
length: 17
CDR3: CASSLPAAGSNTGELFF

V: TRBV9
length: 18
CDR3: CASSTRLAGGLFTGELFF

V: TRBV2
length: 11
CDR3: CASRANEKLFF

V: TRBV28
length: 20
CDR3: CASSLKVGTGGFIREDTQYF

V: TRBV6-1
length: 18
CDR3: CASSEGQGAAPYNSPLHF

V: TRBV5-1
length: 16
CDR3: CASSLVLQGWSTEAFF

V: TRBV5-1
length: 21
CDR3: CASSLVWSGGTSGSTNEKLFF

V: TRBV30
length: 15
CDR3: CAWSRTRTGYTEAFF

V: TRBV5-4
length: 14
CDR3: CASSVQGAIQPQHF

V: TRBV27
length: 14
CDR3: CASSSPADQETQYF

V: TRBV5-1
length: 13
CDR3: CASSLRGRETQYF

V: TRBV5-4
length: 15
CDR3: CASSLSGTGAYGYTF

V: TRBV2
length: 13
CDR3: CASTSLRSYEQYF

V: TRBV5-4
length: 17
CDR3: CASSLLLAGGWYNEQFF

V: TRBV6-5
length: 15
CDR3: CASSYSGRLNYEQYF

V: TRBV5-6
length: 15
CDR3: CASSVNRGERTEAFF

V: TRBV7-2
length: 15
CDR3: CASSLGDREDSPLHF

V: TRBV14
length: 16
CDR3: CASSQGGRISGNTIYF

V: TRBV7-9
length: 13
CDR3: CASSAWDRTEAFF

V: TRBV9
length: 18
CDR3: CASSQKGTATLSSYEQYF

V: TRBV15
length: 17
CDR3: CATSRKQVLKHTGELFF

V: TRBV9
length: 17
CDR3: CASSVDAAGCIADTQYF

V: TRBV6-1
length: 12
CDR3: CASRPKTGGYTF